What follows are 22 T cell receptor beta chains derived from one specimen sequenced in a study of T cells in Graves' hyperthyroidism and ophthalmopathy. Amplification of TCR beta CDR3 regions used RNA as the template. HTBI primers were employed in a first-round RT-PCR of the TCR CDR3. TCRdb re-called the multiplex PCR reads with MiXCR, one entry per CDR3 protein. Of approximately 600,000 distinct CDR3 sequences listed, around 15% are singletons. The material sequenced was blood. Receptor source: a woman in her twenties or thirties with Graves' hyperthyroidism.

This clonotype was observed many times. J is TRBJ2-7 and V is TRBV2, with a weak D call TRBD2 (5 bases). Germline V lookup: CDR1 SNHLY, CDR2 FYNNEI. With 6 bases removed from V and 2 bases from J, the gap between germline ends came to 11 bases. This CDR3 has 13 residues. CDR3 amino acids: CASREVWPYEQYF. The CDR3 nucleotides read TGTGCCAGCAGGGAGGTGTGGCCCTACGAGCAGTACTTC.

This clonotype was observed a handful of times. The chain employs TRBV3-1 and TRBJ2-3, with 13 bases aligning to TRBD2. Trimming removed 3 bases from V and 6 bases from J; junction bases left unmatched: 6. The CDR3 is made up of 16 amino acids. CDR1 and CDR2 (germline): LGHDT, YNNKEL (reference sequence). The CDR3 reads CASSHRLAGGRDTQYF. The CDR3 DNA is TGTGCCAGCAGCCACCGACTAGCGGGAGGAAGGGATACGCAGTATTTT.

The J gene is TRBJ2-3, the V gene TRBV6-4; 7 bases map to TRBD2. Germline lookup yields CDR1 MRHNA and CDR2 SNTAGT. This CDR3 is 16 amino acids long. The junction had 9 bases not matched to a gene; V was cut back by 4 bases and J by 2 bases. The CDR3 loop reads CASSVLADLFTDTQYF. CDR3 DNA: TGTGCCAGCAGTGTGCTAGCGGACTTGTTCACAGATACGCAGTATTTT.

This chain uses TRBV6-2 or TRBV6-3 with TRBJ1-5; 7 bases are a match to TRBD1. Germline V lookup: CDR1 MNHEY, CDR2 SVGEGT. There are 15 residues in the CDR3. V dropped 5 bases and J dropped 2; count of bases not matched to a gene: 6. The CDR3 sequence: CASSSGTDGNQPQHF. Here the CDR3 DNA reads TGTGCCAGCAGTAGCGGGACAGATGGCAATCAGCCCCAGCATTTT.

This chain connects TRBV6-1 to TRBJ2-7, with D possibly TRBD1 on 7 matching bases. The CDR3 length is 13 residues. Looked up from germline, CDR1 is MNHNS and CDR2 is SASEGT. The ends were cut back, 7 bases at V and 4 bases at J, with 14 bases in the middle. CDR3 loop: CASIPRGAYEQYF. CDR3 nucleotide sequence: TGTGCCAGCATTCCCAGGGGGGCGTACGAGCAGTACTTC.

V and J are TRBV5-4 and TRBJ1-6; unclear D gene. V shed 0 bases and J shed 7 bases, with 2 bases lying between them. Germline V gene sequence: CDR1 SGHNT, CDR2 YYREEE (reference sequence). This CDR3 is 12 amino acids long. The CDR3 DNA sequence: TGTGCCAGCAGCTTGGCGAATTCACCCCTCCACTTT. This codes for CASSLANSPLHF.

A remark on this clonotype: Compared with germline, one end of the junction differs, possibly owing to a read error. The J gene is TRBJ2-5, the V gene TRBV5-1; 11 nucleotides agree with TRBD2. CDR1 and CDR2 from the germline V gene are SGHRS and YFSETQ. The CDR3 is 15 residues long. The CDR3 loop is CASSVDLAGGETQYF. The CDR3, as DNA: TGTGCCAGCAGCGTAGATCTAGCGGGAGGAGAGACCCAGTACTTC.

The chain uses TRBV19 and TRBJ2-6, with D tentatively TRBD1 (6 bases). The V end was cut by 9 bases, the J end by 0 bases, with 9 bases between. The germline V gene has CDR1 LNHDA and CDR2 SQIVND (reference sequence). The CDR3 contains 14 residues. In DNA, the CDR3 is TGTGCCAGCACAGGGCTCTCTGGGGCCAACGTCCTGACTTTC. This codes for CASTGLSGANVLTF.

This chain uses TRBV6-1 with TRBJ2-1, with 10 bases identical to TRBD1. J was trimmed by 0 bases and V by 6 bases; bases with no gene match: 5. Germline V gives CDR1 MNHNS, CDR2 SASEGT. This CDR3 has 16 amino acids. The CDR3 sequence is CASSRDRGGSYNEQFF. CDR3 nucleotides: TGTGCCAGCAGCCGGGACAGGGGAGGCTCCTACAATGAGCAGTTCTTC.

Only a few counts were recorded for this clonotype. The CDR3 sequence is CASSLLPTSGRGNEQFF. CDR3 bases: TGTGCCAGCAGCCTCCTCCCGACTAGCGGGAGAGGTAATGAGCAGTTCTTC. The V call is TRBV9, the J call TRBJ2-1; 12 nucleotides align to TRBD2. Germline-derived CDR1 and CDR2 are SGDLS and YYNGEE. The V and J ends lost 4 bases and 7 bases, in that order; junction bases with no gene match: 12. This CDR3 has 17 amino acids.

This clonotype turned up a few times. The chain's CDR3 is CSARGESNTEAFF. The CDR3, as DNA: TGCAGTGCTAGAGGGGAGTCGAACACTGAAGCTTTCTTT. This rearrangement joins TRBV20-1 to TRBJ1-1; no definite D call. Germline CDR1 reads DFQATT; CDR2 reads SNEGSKA (reference sequence). CDR3 size: 13 residues. The ends were cut back, 1 base at V and 1 base at J, with 7 bases in the middle.

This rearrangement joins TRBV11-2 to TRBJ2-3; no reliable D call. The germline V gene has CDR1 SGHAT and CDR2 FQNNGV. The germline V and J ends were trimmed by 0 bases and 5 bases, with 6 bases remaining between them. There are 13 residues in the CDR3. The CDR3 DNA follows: TGTGCCAGCAGCTTAGAGTTAAGAGATACGCAGTATTTT. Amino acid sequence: CASSLELRDTQYF. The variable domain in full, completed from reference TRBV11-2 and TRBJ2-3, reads EAGVAQSPRYKIIEKRQSVAFWCNPISGHATLYWYQQILGQGPKLLIQFQNNGVVDDSQLPKDRFSAERLKGVDSTLKIQPAKLEDSAVYLCASSLELRDTQYFGPGTRLTVL.

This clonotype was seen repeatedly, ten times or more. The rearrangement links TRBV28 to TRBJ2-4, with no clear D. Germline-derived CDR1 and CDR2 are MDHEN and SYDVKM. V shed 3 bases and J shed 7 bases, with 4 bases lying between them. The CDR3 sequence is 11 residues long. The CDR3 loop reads CASSFRNIQYF. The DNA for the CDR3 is TGTGCCAGCAGTTTTCGCAACATTCAGTACTTC. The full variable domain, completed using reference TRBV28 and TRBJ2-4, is DVKVTQSSRYLVKRTGEKVFLECVQDMDHENMFWYRQDPGLGLRLIYFSYDVKMKEKGDIPEGYSVSREKKERFSLILESASTNQTSMYLCASSFRNIQYFGAGTRLSVL.

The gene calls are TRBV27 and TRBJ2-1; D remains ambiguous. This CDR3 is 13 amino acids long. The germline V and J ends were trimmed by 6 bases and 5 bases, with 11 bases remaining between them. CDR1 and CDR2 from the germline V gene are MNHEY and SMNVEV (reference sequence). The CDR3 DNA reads TGTGCCAGCAGGATGCGACGCGACAATGAGCAGTTCTTC. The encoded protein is CASRMRRDNEQFF.

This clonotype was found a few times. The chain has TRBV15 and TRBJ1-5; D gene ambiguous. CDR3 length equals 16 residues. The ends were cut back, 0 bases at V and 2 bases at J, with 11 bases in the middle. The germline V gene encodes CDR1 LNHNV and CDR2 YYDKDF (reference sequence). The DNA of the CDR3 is TGTGCCACCAGCAGAGATTCAAGGGATGGCAATCAGCCCCAGCATTTT. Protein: CATSRDSRDGNQPQHF.

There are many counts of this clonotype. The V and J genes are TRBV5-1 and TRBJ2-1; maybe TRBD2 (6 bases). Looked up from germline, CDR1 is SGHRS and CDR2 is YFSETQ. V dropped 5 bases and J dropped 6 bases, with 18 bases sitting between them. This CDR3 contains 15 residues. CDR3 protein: CASRPPGTPINEQFF. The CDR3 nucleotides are TGCGCCAGCAGACCGCCCGGGACTCCTATCAATGAGCAGTTCTTC.

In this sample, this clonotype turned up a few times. CDR3 protein: CASSLLQGLQPQHF. The DNA for the CDR3 is TGTGCCAGCAGTTTATTACAGGGATTACAGCCCCAGCATTTT. V is TRBV28 and J is TRBJ1-5; perhaps TRBD1 as D (6 bases). CDR1 and CDR2 (germline): MDHEN, SYDVKM. The CDR3 has 14 amino acids. Between the trimmed V and J ends, which lost 1 base and 7 bases, there was a span of 11 bases.

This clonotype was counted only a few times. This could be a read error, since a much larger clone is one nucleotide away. Written as DNA, the CDR3 is TGCAGTGCTAGTGGGACAGGGTACGGCCACACCTTC. It codes for CSASGTGYGHTF. V usage is TRBV20-1 and J usage is TRBJ1-2, with 9 bases that match TRBD1. This CDR3 has 12 residues. Germline CDR1 and CDR2: DFQATT and SNEGSKA (reference sequence). Trimming removed 3 bases from V and 12 bases from J; junction bases left unmatched: 8.

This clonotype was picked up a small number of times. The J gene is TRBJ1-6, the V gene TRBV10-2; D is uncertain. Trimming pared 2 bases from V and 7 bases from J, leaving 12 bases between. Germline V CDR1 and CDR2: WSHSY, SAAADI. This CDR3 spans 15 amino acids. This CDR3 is CASSESLGENSPLHF. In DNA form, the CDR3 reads TGCGCCAGCAGTGAGAGCCTGGGTGAAAATTCACCCCTCCACTTT.

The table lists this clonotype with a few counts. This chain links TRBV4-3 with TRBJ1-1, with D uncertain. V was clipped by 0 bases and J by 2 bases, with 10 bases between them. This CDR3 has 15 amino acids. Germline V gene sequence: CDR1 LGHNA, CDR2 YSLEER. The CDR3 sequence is CASSQDPAGNTEAFF. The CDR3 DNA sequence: TGCGCCAGCAGCCAAGATCCGGCGGGTAACACTGAAGCTTTCTTT.

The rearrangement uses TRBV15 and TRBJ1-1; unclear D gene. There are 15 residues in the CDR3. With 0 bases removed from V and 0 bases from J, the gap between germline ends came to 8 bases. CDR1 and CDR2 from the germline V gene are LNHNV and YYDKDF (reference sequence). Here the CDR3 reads CATSRDGFMNTEAFF. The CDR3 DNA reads TGTGCCACCAGCAGAGATGGGTTTATGAACACTGAAGCTTTCTTT.

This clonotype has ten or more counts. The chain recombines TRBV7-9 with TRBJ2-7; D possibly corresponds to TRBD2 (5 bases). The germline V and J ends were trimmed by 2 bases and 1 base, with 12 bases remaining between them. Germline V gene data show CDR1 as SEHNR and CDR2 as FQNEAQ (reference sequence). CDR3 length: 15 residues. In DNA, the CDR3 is TGTGCCAGCAGCTTAAGGGTCGGGGAATCCTACGAGCAGTACTTC. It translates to CASSLRVGESYEQYF.